The present T cell receptor (beta chain) was sequenced within a study of T cell responses to AZD1222 COVID-19 vaccine. Study-level results: It was only a handful of AZD1222 recipients who were seropositive at baseline.

Sequencing was performed with immunoSEQ multiplex PCR; in TCRdb, only in-frame clones are kept and a portion is missing. The sample records fewer than 85,000 clones, about 91% being singletons. Worth noting for this clone: No antigen is known for it.

The source material was peripheral blood, sampled on day 0 of MenACWY control vaccination. This receptor was taken from an adult in good health.

The CDR3 DNA follows: TGTGCCAGCAGCTTAACATACCAAGAGACCCAGTACTTC. This sequence encodes CASSLTYQETQYF. V usage is TRBV7-3 and J usage is TRBJ2-5, with D hard to call. Trimming shortened V by 0 bases and J by 0 bases, and 2 bases separated the two germline ends. Germline V CDR1 and CDR2: SGHTA, FQGTGA. This CDR3 spans 13 amino acids.